Listed below are T cell receptor beta chains from one sample, sequenced in a study of blood T cell repertoires in COVID-19. Method: immunoSEQ multiplex PCR; TCRdb's copy keeps in-frame clones and lacks some. The sample yields tens of thousands of clones, about nine tenths seen once. The specimen sequenced was peripheral blood. These receptors all come from a human donor in a cohort sampled during active COVID-19. Each CDR3 is given without its conserved first and last residue. Each record gives: CDR3 length, V gene, J gene, clone size, CDR3 protein. The size of a clone is reported for some rows only, either as once, few or many, or as a class for expanded clones.

>13|TRBV25-1|TRBJ1-6|NA
ASSGNGGLNSPLH
>11|TRBV11-3|TRBJ2-3|NA
ASSPGSSDTQY
>14|TRBV19|TRBJ2-2|NA
ASSPRTGVPTGELF
>13|TRBV5-1|TRBJ1-5|NA
ASSAGTAPNQPQH
>12|TRBV5-5|TRBJ1-1|NA
ASSFRQPNTEAF
>13|TRBV5-6|TRBJ2-7|NA
ASSFTGVGSYEQY
>15|TRBV7-2|TRBJ2-4|NA
ASSASTGYGAKNIQY
>14|TRBV19|TRBJ2-7|NA
ASSAQSDRAAYEQY
>11|TRBV11-2|TRBJ2-7|NA
ASSFGTRSEQY
>13|TRBV7-6|TRBJ2-7|NA
ASSLVGTGDYEQY
>13|TRBV11-2|TRBJ2-7|NA
ASSLERGSAYEQY
>12|TRBV27|TRBJ1-1|NA
ASTRGFLSTEAF
>14|TRBV6-2/TRBV6-3|TRBJ2-5|few
ASSRPEAGGGETQY
>12|TRBV11-2|TRBJ2-7|NA
ASSLGTGGYEQY
>11|TRBV19|TRBJ2-3|NA
ASSMAGSDTQY
>13|TRBV7-8|TRBJ1-3|NA
ASSLVQGGGNTIY
>13|TRBV5-6|TRBJ1-4|NA
ASTARRQGVEKLF
>13|TRBV5-6|TRBJ2-2|NA
ASSLPGEGAGELF
>13|TRBV6-2/TRBV6-3|TRBJ1-1|once
ASSQHREWGTEAF
>12|TRBV5-1|TRBJ1-5|many
ASSYDPGNQPQH
>12|TRBV7-9|TRBJ1-1|NA
ASSAGRMNTEAF
>10|TRBV12-3/TRBV12-4|TRBJ1-1|NA
ASTRGITEAF
>14|TRBV7-8|TRBJ2-1|NA
ASSLTGTSGRNEQF
>11|TRBV7-2|TRBJ2-2|NA
ASSLRYTGELF
>14|TRBV21-1|TRBJ1-3|NA
ASSKWAQGPGNTIY
>15|TRBV28|TRBJ1-6|NA
ASAARDLGSYNSPLH
>13|TRBV5-1|TRBJ1-2|NA
ASSFEARGTGGYT
>14|TRBV7-9|TRBJ1-5|few
ASSNQVQGAFNDQH
>12|TRBV3-1/TRBV3-2|TRBJ2-5|NA
ASTPDREGETQY
>12|TRBV10-2|TRBJ2-3|NA
ASSESMRTRPPY
>17|TRBV2|TRBJ2-7|NA
ASSDSQGTQRLATDEQY
>16|TRBV6-1|TRBJ2-1|NA
ASSAPGSGRLRHNEQF
>12|TRBV7-9|TRBJ1-4|NA
ASSHNRGDEKLF
>13|TRBV5-1|TRBJ1-5|NA
ASSLDGYSNQPQH
>15|TRBV9|TRBJ2-3|once
ASSMTSGGWSGDTQY
>15|TRBV5-1|TRBJ1-4|NA
ASSLQQGGITNEKLF
>14|TRBV7-2|TRBJ1-2|NA
ASSLGGQGWSYGYT
>12|TRBV5-1|TRBJ1-1|NA
ASSSRDMNTEAF
>13|TRBV7-9|TRBJ2-5|NA
ASSLSAGVVETQY
>15|TRBV7-2|TRBJ1-3|NA
ASSLGGITYSGNTIY
>10|TRBV7-3|TRBJ2-5|NA
ASSLPGETQY
>11|TRBV30|TRBJ2-3|NA
AWSPGGTDTQY
>12|TRBV24-1|TRBJ2-1|NA
ATRGGAAYNEQF
>12|TRBV7-9|TRBJ2-3|NA
ASSREGISDTQY
>15|TRBV30|TRBJ2-2|NA
AWSHGLAGALTGELF
>11|TRBV19|TRBJ2-1|NA
ASSMNPEHEQF
>12|TRBV7-9|TRBJ1-1|once
ASSWTGRDTEAF
>12|TRBV5-1|TRBJ2-7|NA
ASSAGEIAYEQY
>13|TRBV3-1/TRBV3-2|TRBJ1-2|NA
ASSPLDRDGYGYT
>12|TRBV19|TRBJ2-1|once
ASRTSGSLYEQF
>14|TRBV27|TRBJ1-4|once
ASSLSPRPTNEKLF
>11|TRBV5-6|TRBJ2-3|NA
ASSLGPRDTQY
>12|TRBV6-4|TRBJ2-3|NA
ASSPTFRTDTQY
>11|TRBV3-1/TRBV3-2|TRBJ2-7|NA
ASSPGITYEQY
>11|TRBV7-8|TRBJ2-1|NA
ASSFTRMDEQF
>16|TRBV7-8|TRBJ2-1|NA
ASSLVETGGHSGHEQF